This TCR beta chain was found in a study of blood T cell repertoires in COVID-19. Overall study: In each case, the material was cDNA or gDNA derived from T cells, B-cell-depleted T cells, or PBMCs.

The germline V gene has CDR1 ENHRY and CDR2 SYGVKD. This CDR3 is built from 13 residues. Deletions cut 6 bases from V and 7 bases from J, with 15 bases between. Per the authors' pipeline: Amplified reference gene primers provided the basis for estimating nucleated cell counts. Sequenced by immunoSEQ multiplex PCR; TCRdb stores in-frame clones only, minus some. V and J calls and clone size are copied from that table; D and trimming were computed from the DNA. The sample has about 110,000 clones; roughly 80% are singletons. This TCR came from a woman between 55 and 75 years old with acute or convalescent COVID-19. What was sequenced was peripheral blood. The V call is TRBV10-3, the J call TRBJ1-2, with D possibly being TRBD1 (6 bases). The CDR3 is CAISTRDNRGYTF. The CDR3 region has the DNA TGTGCCATCAGCACCCGGGACAACCGTGGCTACACCTTC.